This T cell receptor (beta chain) was captured by sequencing in a study of T cells after posttransplantation cyclophosphamide. The germline gives CDR1 LNHDA, CDR2 SQIVND (reference sequence). The CDR3 runs 15 residues. Trimming took 5 bases from V and 4 from J; bases not matched to a gene: 8. Repertoires were generated with immunoSEQ multiplex PCR, while TCRdb's copy carries only in-frame clones and drops some. Here the sample spans about 32,000 clones, 85% to 90% being singletons. What was sequenced was PBMCs. The receptor was derived from a middle-aged woman with a blood cancer, CMV-positive, and with a related stem cell donor. The chain recombines TRBV19 with TRBJ2-3, with TRBD1 identical over 8 bases. CDR3 coding DNA: TGTGCCAGTAGTGACGGACAGGGTGGTCCAGATACGCAGTATTTT. Protein sequence: CASSDGQGGPDTQYF.